These 12 T cell receptor beta chains came from one sample sequenced in a study of regulatory T cells in long-lasting Graves disease. CDR3 regions were amplified by Arm-PCR using iRepertoire HTBI primers to build TCR beta libraries. A single record per CDR3 protein comes from TCRdb applying MiXCR to the multiplex PCR reads. This table holds roughly 500,000 distinct CDR3 sequences, roughly 13% found once. Sample time point: newly diagnosed GD, antithyroid drugs for less than 3 months. Isolated PBMC RNA provided the starting material for the TCR library. Separately, the same data were catalogued under a study of T cells in Graves' hyperthyroidism and ophthalmopathy.

The sample here was peripheral blood mononuclear cells (PBMCs), taken at new diagnosis, from a patient treated with antithyroid drugs. All receptors derive from a man aged 25-45 years with Graves disease.

On this clonotype itself: Just one base apart from a much larger clone, this may be a read error. The rearrangement joins TRBV20-1 to TRBJ1-4, with D maybe TRBD1 (6 bases). CDR3 length: 13 residues. Trimming left V 4 bases short and J 4 bases short, with 10 bases between. Germline CDR1 and CDR2: DFQATT and SNEGSKA (reference sequence). The CDR3 loop is CSATGEVNEKLFF. The DNA for the CDR3 is TGCAGTGCTACAGGGGAGGTTAATGAAAAACTGTTTTTT.

The sample holds many counts of this clonotype. V and J are TRBV29-1 and TRBJ1-2; 9 bases agree with TRBD1. This CDR3 has 15 residues. Unmatched junction bases numbered 9, after V lost 0 bases and J lost 7 bases. CDR1 SQVTM and CDR2 ANQGSEA come from the germline V gene. This CDR3 is CSVEDRNRGPSGYTF. The DNA for the CDR3 is TGCAGCGTTGAAGATAGGAACAGGGGGCCGAGTGGCTACACCTTC.

This clonotype was observed a few times. This chain connects TRBV9 to TRBJ2-7, with 8 positions matching TRBD2. The germline gives CDR1 SGDLS, CDR2 YYNGEE. V trimming: 0 bases; J trimming: 3 bases; junction bases outside the gene matches: 5. This CDR3 region has 15 residues. As DNA, the CDR3 is TGTGCCAGCAGCGTAGCAGCGGGAGCAGGCTACGAGCAGTACTTC. Translating gives CASSVAAGAGYEQYF.

The chain has TRBV24-1 and TRBJ2-2; TRBD2 is a possible D gene (5 bases). V lost 5 bases and J lost 4, with 13 bases in between. Germline CDR1 and CDR2: KGHDR and SFDVKD. CDR3 length: 15 residues. As DNA, the CDR3 is TGTGCCACCAGTGTTGAGGGTTACGGCACCGGGGAGCTGTTTTTT. Residues: CATSVEGYGTGELFF.

This clonotype showed up many times. CDR3 residues: CASSQGTGYYEQYF. CDR3 coding DNA: TGTGCCAGCAGCCAAGGGACTGGTTACTACGAGCAGTACTTC. This chain joins TRBV14 and TRBJ2-7; possibly TRBD2 for D (5 bases). The CDR3 runs to 14 residues. V lost 1 base and J lost 3, with 10 bases in between. Germline V gene lookup returns CDR1 SGHDN and CDR2 FVKESK.

This clonotype was recorded at least ten times. The DNA is left out, because the CDR3 cannot be placed on it with certainty; the CDR3 is given as TCRdb lists it. V gene TRBV12-3 or TRBV12-4 combines with J gene TRBJ2-1. The CDR3 comprises 13 residues, both ends counted. The CDR3 protein is CASSFLADNEQFF.

Many counts were recorded for this clonotype. The rearrangement links TRBV18 to TRBJ2-3, with TRBD2 matching 11 bases. The length of the CDR3 is 15 residues. Germline lookup yields CDR1 KGHSH and CDR2 LQKENI. V shed 8 bases and J 3 bases; nucleotides not matched to a gene: 7. This CDR3 reads CASSPGTSGTDTQYF. The CDR3 DNA reads as TGTGCCAGCAGCCCCGGGACTAGCGGTACAGATACGCAGTATTTT.

This clonotype was detected ten times or more. The chain joins TRBV30 to TRBJ2-7; TRBD1 aligns across 8 bases. This CDR3 has 15 amino acids. The V and J ends lost 5 bases and 0 bases, in that order; junction bases with no gene match: 9. CDR1 GTSNPN and CDR2 SVGIG come from the germline V gene (reference sequence). CDR3 loop: CAWFPRTGPSYEQYF. CDR3 DNA: TGTGCCTGGTTTCCTCGGACAGGGCCCTCCTACGAGCAGTACTTC.

This clonotype was seen ten or more times. The chain has TRBV27 and TRBJ1-5, with D hard to call. The CDR3 totals 12 residues. V was trimmed by 7 bases and J by 10 bases, leaving 14 bases between them. CDR1 is MNHEY and CDR2 is SMNVEV in the germline V gene (reference sequence). CDR3 loop: CASNTLSGPQHF. CDR3 nucleotide sequence: TGTGCCAGCAATACCCTCTCCGGACCCCAGCATTTT.

Many counts were recorded for this clonotype. The rearrangement uses TRBV20-1 and TRBJ2-5, with D possibly being TRBD1 or TRBD2 (5 bases each). CDR3 length: 13 amino acids. CDR1 is DFQATT, CDR2 SNEGSKA, per germline (reference sequence). Trimming removed 5 bases at V and 1 base at J, with 11 bases between. This chain's CDR3 is CSAEGRFQETQYF. The CDR3 DNA reads as TGCAGTGCTGAGGGACGTTTCCAAGAGACCCAGTACTTC.

In its sample, this clonotype was seen many times. This chain uses TRBV29-1 with TRBJ2-1; 8 bases match TRBD1. Germline CDR1 reads SQVTM; CDR2 reads ANQGSEA. The J segment lost 2 bases and the V segment lost 7 bases, leaving 4 bases of the junction unmatched. The CDR3 contains 13 residues. CDR3 protein: CSAEQGAYNEQFF. Written as DNA, the CDR3 is TGCAGCGCCGAACAGGGGGCCTACAATGAGCAGTTCTTC.

In its sample, this clonotype was seen many times. This chain joins TRBV20-1 and TRBJ2-3; D is unresolved. The CDR3 spans 14 residues. V dropped 2 bases and J dropped 0 bases, with 9 bases sitting between them. Germline CDR1 DFQATT, CDR2 SNEGSKA (reference sequence). In nucleotides, the CDR3 is TGCAGTGCTAGAAAGGACGCCAGCACAGATACGCAGTATTTT. Translated: CSARKDASTDTQYF.